The TCR beta chain described here comes from a study of cytomegalovirus exposure and HLA in healthy donors. Remarks on this clone: No antigen is known for it.

Study-wide points: One cluster of highly shared sequence variants probably arose as a sequencing artifact. In a later analysis, most CMV-associated TCR beta chains appeared HLA-restricted. In an earlier analysis, productive rearrangement rates for most beta V segments clustered near 87% or 30%.

PCR employed 60 Vbeta and 13 Jbeta primers. The repertoire was sequenced with immunoSEQ multiplex PCR; TCRdb's copy has only in-frame clones and lacks some. The sample contains fewer than 90,000 clones, roughly 80% of which appear only once. The clonotype originates from a male donor in good health and CMV-seronegative. The sequenced sample was PBMCs.

CDR3 in DNA: TGTGCCAGCTCACAAAGAGGGCCTCCGGAATCACCCCTCCACTTT. Translating gives CASSQRGPPESPLHF. The chain combines TRBV18 with TRBJ1-6; D not certain. V shed 4 bases and J shed 10 bases, with 17 bases lying between them. CDR3 length: 15 amino acids. CDR1 is KGHSH and CDR2 is LQKENI in the germline V gene.